A single sample is the source of the 25 T cell receptor beta chains below, sequenced in a study of blood T cell repertoires in COVID-19. Repertoires were generated with immunoSEQ multiplex PCR, while TCRdb's copy carries only in-frame clones and drops some. Of roughly 340,000 clones listed, 89% are singletons. Sequencing was performed on peripheral blood. The origin of the receptors is a woman aged 30 to 39 with COVID-19, enrolled during active disease.

The V gene is TRBV2, the J gene TRBJ1-5; the D gene is possibly TRBD1 (6 bases). The CDR3 spans 14 residues. Germline V gives CDR1 SNHLY, CDR2 FYNNEI. Trimming took off 3 bases at V and 7 bases at J, with 13 bases between the two ends. The CDR3 region has the DNA TGTGCCAGCAGTGAGGGGGCCGGCGGGCAGCCCCAGCATTTT. Its protein is CASSEGAGGQPQHF.

The rearrangement uses TRBV6-5 and TRBJ1-2; 11 bases fit TRBD1. Germline-derived CDR1 and CDR2 are MNHEY and SVGAGI. There are 14 residues in the CDR3. Trimming removed 8 bases from V and 13 bases from J; junction bases left unmatched: 15. DNA for the CDR3: TGTGCCAGCCGATTCGACCGGGACAGGGGGGTCTGCACCTTC. It codes for CASRFDRDRGVCTF.

The V gene is TRBV7-9, the J gene TRBJ2-1, with a possible D match to TRBD1 (5 bases). Germline V gives CDR1 SEHNR, CDR2 FQNEAQ (reference sequence). Trimming pared 5 bases from V and 7 bases from J, leaving 12 bases between. CDR3 length: 13 amino acids. CDR3 sequence reads: CASSQGVANEQFF. The CDR3, as DNA: TGTGCCAGCAGCCAAGGGGTGGCTAATGAGCAGTTCTTC.

The chain couples TRBV25-1 to TRBJ1-3; TRBD1 is a possible D gene (6 bases). V lost 3 bases, J lost 16 bases, and 19 bases lay in between. The CDR3 consists of 13 residues. Germline assignment: CDR1 MGHDK and CDR2 SYGVNS. CDR3 nucleotides: TGTGCCAGCAGTGACGGCTGGGGGGGCATGGTGTATTTT. This gives the protein CASSDGWGGMVYF.

The chain recombines TRBV4-3 with TRBJ2-6, with TRBD2 matching over 9 bases. Germline-derived CDR1 and CDR2 are LGHNA and YSLEER. This CDR3 has 19 residues. V was clipped by 0 bases and J by 0 bases; unmatched bases: 6. In nucleotides, the CDR3 is TGCGCCAGCAGCCAAGAAGGGCTAGCGGGGTCCTCTGGGGCCAACGTCCTGACTTTC. Its protein is CASSQEGLAGSSGANVLTF.

The chain recombines TRBV5-4 with TRBJ1-2; 7 bases align to TRBD1. CDR3 length equals 15 residues. The J segment lost 4 bases and the V segment lost 4 bases, leaving 10 bases of the junction unmatched. CDR1 is SGHNT, CDR2 YYREEE, per germline (reference sequence). The CDR3 reads CASSDRTGGVYGYTF. In DNA form, the CDR3 reads TGTGCCAGCAGCGACCGGACAGGTGGTGTCTATGGCTACACCTTC.

The chain combines TRBV19 with TRBJ2-4, with D unclear. The CDR3 is made up of 16 amino acids. Between the trimmed V and J ends, which lost 2 bases and 0 bases, there was a span of 11 bases. Germline CDR1 and CDR2: LNHDA and SQIVND (reference sequence). This CDR3 is CASSITVDLAKNIQYF. In DNA, the CDR3 is TGTGCCAGTAGTATAACAGTTGACCTAGCCAAAAACATTCAGTACTTC.

The genes are TRBV5-1 and TRBJ2-4; TRBD1 matches 7 bases. J gave up 6 bases and V 0 bases, and 21 bases lay outside the gene matches. This CDR3 contains 20 residues. The germline CDR1 and CDR2 sequences are SGHRS and YFSETQ. CDR3 protein: CASSLGLLGTAPSLVNIQYF. CDR3 nucleotides: TGCGCCAGCAGCTTGGGCCTACTCGGGACAGCTCCTTCCTTAGTAAACATTCAGTACTTC.

The genes are TRBV5-6 and TRBJ2-7; D possibly corresponds to TRBD1 (6 bases). Germline CDR1 reads SGHDT; CDR2 reads YYEEEE. V lost 4 bases, J lost 3 bases, and 17 bases lay in between. The CDR3 has 15 residues. In DNA, the CDR3 is TGTGCCAGCAGCCTTAGTGACAGGCCACTCTACGAGCAGTACTTC. Protein product: CASSLSDRPLYEQYF.

V usage is TRBV18 and J usage is TRBJ1-4; 7 bases line up with TRBD1. Losses at the gene ends were 5 bases for V and 8 bases for J; bases not matched to a gene: 8. The CDR3 contains 14 residues. CDR1 and CDR2 from the germline V gene are KGHSH and LQKENI. DNA for the CDR3: TGTGCCAGCTCAATGACAGGGCCAGAGGAAAAACTGTTTTTT. Its translation: CASSMTGPEEKLFF.

The chain recombines TRBV6-5 with TRBJ2-4; perhaps TRBD1 as D (5 bases). V lost 5 bases to trimming and J lost 2 bases, with 7 bases between them. There are 13 residues in the CDR3. Germline assignment: CDR1 MNHEY and CDR2 SVGAGI. The chain's CDR3 is CASSQGTKNIQYF. Here the CDR3 DNA reads TGTGCCAGCAGTCAGGGAACCAAAAACATTCAGTACTTC.

J is TRBJ2-3 and V is TRBV5-4; 14 bases agree with TRBD2. The CDR3 runs 15 residues. The germline V gene encodes CDR1 SGHNT and CDR2 YYREEE (reference sequence). V lost 4 bases, J lost 4 bases, and 2 bases stayed unmatched. The chain's CDR3 is CASSPTSGGADTQYF. CDR3 sequence (DNA): TGTGCCAGCAGCCCGACTAGCGGGGGGGCAGATACGCAGTATTTT. Using reference TRBV5-4 and TRBJ2-3 for the parts outside the CDR3, the full variable domain is ETGVTQSPTHLIKTRGQQVTLRCSSQSGHNTVSWYQQALGQGPQFIFQYYREEENGRGNFPPRFSGLQFPNYSSELNVNALELDDSALYLCASSPTSGGADTQYFGPGTRLTVL.

The chain has TRBV7-9 and TRBJ1-5, with D perhaps matching TRBD1 (5 bases). The CDR3 length is 14 residues. V was cut by 3 bases and J by 3 bases, with 9 bases left in between. The germline V gene encodes CDR1 SEHNR and CDR2 FQNEAQ (reference sequence). CDR3 sequence reads: CASSLQGNNQPQHF. The CDR3 bases are TGTGCCAGCAGCTTGCAGGGTAACAATCAGCCCCAGCATTTT. The full variable domain, its missing parts supplied by reference TRBV7-9 and TRBJ1-5, is DTGVSQNPRHKITKRGQNVTFRCDPISEHNRLYWYRQTLGQGPEFLTYFQNEAQLEKSRLLSDRFSAERPKGSFSTLEIQRTEQGDSAMYLCASSLQGNNQPQHFGDGTRLSIL.

J is TRBJ2-3 and V is TRBV4-2; 7 bases match TRBD2. Germline assignment: CDR1 LGHNA and CDR2 YNFKEQ. CDR3 length: 15 residues. J lost 0 bases, V lost 4 bases, and 4 bases had no gene match. CDR3 amino acids: CASSPSGESTDTQYF. The CDR3 DNA follows: TGTGCCAGCAGCCCTAGCGGTGAAAGCACAGATACGCAGTATTTT.

This clone was detected once. The chain recombines TRBV5-1 with TRBJ1-4, with 7 bases matching TRBD1. CDR3 size: 12 residues. Germline CDR1 is SGHRS and CDR2 is YFSETQ. V trimming: 7 bases; J trimming: 10 bases; junction bases outside the gene matches: 7. The CDR3 DNA is TGCGCCAGCGGACAGGACGAGGGAAAACTGTTTTTT. Its translation: CASGQDEGKLFF.

This clone was seen just once. The rearrangement joins TRBV29-1 to TRBJ2-7; TRBD2 is a possible D gene (7 bases). Looked up from germline, CDR1 is SQVTM and CDR2 is ANQGSEA. The V gene lost 5 bases and the J gene lost 0 bases, with 11 bases spanning the gap. CDR3 length: 13 residues. The CDR3 region is CSVRGGDSYEQYV. CDR3 sequence (DNA): TGCAGCGTTAGGGGGGGGGACTCCTACGAGCAGTACGTC.

The rearrangement joins TRBV7-8 to TRBJ2-1; 10 nucleotides line up with TRBD2. The CDR3 totals 17 residues. The ends lost 1 base at V and 7 bases at J; junction bases unmatched: 10. The germline V gene has CDR1 SGHVS and CDR2 FQNEAQ. Written as DNA, the CDR3 is TGTGCCAGCAGCTTAGGATATCAGCGGGAGGGGGAGAATGAGCAGTTCTTC. This codes for CASSLGYQREGENEQFF. Together with reference TRBV7-8 and TRBJ2-1, the CDR3 gives the full variable domain: GAGVSQSPRYKVAKRGQDVALRCDPISGHVSLFWYQQALGQGPEFLTYFQNEAQLDKSGLPSDRFFAERPEGSVSTLKIQRTQQEDSAVYLCASSLGYQREGENEQFFGPGTRLTVL.

CDR3 protein: CASSGRDRVNEQYV. The CDR3 coding sequence is TGTGCCAGCAGCGGCCGGGACAGGGTAAACGAGCAGTACGTC. The chain has TRBV21-1 and TRBJ2-7; the table's D call of TRBD1 was not tested on the DNA. TRBV21-1 is a pseudogene segment. This CDR3 has 14 residues.

The chain recombines TRBV27 with TRBJ2-3, with 7 bases matching TRBD1. From germline, CDR1 is MNHEY and CDR2 SMNVEV (reference sequence). Trimming at V came to 6 bases and at J to 1 base, leaving 7 bases not matched to a gene. CDR3 length: 15 amino acids. The CDR3 bases are TGTGCCAGCAGCTTAGGGGGCAGAGGCACAGATACGCAGTATTTT. Residues: CASSLGGRGTDTQYF.

The genes are TRBV19 and TRBJ1-5; a weak D match, TRBD1 (5 bases). The CDR3 is 15 residues long. Germline V gene sequence: CDR1 LNHDA, CDR2 SQIVND (reference sequence). The ends were cut back, 3 bases at V and 5 bases at J, with 14 bases in the middle. CDR3 sequence reads: CASSIIGVSDQPQHF. Written as DNA, the CDR3 is TGTGCCAGTAGTATTATAGGGGTTTCGGATCAGCCCCAGCATTTT.

For the CDR3, the DNA is TGTGCCAGTAGCAGCGACAGCAGGACAGGGGCTACTCAGTACTTC. This encodes CASSSDSRTGATQYF. The chain joins TRBV19 to TRBJ2-4, with 9 nucleotides matching TRBD1. The ends lost 6 bases at V and 12 bases at J; junction bases unmatched: 15. The CDR3 has 15 amino acids. In germline, CDR1 is LNHDA, CDR2 SQIVND (reference sequence).

This sequence joins TRBV28 and TRBJ1-4; D is possibly TRBD1 (5 bases). The V gene lost 5 bases and the J gene lost 5 bases, with 18 bases spanning the gap. This CDR3 region has 16 residues. The germline V gene encodes CDR1 MDHEN and CDR2 SYDVKM. The CDR3 DNA is TGTGCCAGCAGTCGCCCAGCGACCGGGGGGAATGAAAAACTGTTTTTT. Translation gives CASSRPATGGNEKLFF.

The J gene is TRBJ2-3, the V gene TRBV5-6, with TRBD2 as a possible D gene (7 bases). The CDR3 runs to 14 residues. Trimming stripped 0 bases from V and 4 bases from J, with 9 bases between. Germline lookup yields CDR1 SGHDT and CDR2 YYEEEE. DNA of the CDR3: TGTGCCAGCAGCTTGGTCGGGGGGCCAGATACGCAGTATTTT. This gives the protein CASSLVGGPDTQYF.

CDR3: CASRRRASEVGTQYF. The CDR3 DNA is TGTGCCAGTAGAAGAAGGGCTAGCGAGGTTGGTACGCAGTATTTT. The genes are TRBV19 and TRBJ2-3, with TRBD2 as a possible D gene (6 bases). The CDR3 has 15 residues. Germline lookup yields CDR1 LNHDA and CDR2 SQIVND (reference sequence). Trimming cost V 6 bases and J 8 bases, with 21 bases left between them.

The rearrangement uses TRBV13 and TRBJ2-2; TRBD2 might be the D (6 bases). The germline V gene has CDR1 PRHDT and CDR2 FYEKMQ (reference sequence). This CDR3 is built from 17 residues. The V and J ends lost 4 bases and 0 bases respectively, with 15 bases between them. This CDR3 reads CASSSRGTFANTGELFF. As DNA, the CDR3 is TGTGCCAGCAGCTCCCGGGGGACGTTCGCGAACACCGGGGAGCTGTTTTTT.